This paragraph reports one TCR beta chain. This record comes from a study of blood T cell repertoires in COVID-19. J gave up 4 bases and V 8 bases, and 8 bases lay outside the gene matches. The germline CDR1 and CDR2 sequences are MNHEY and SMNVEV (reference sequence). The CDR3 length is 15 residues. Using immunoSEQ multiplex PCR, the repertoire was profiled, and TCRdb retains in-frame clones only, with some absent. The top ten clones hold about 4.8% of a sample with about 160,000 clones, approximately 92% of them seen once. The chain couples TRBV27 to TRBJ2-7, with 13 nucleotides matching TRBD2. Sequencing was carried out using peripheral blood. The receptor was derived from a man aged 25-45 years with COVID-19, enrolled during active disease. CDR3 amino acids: CASSWGTSGVYEQYF. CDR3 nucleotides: TGTGCCAGCTCCTGGGGGACTAGCGGGGTATACGAGCAGTACTTC.